The 15 T cell receptor beta chains listed next were all sequenced from one sample in a study of blood T cell repertoires in COVID-19. The table came from immunoSEQ multiplex PCR; TCRdb's copy has only in-frame clones and leaves some out. The repertoire holds about 240,000 clones, with approximately 90% as singletons. The sample taken for sequencing was peripheral blood. Source of these receptors: a man aged 55 to 70 who had recovered from COVID-19.

J is TRBJ1-6 and V is TRBV27; a possible D gene is TRBD1 (5 bases). V was shortened by 0 bases and J by 7 bases, with 16 bases between the two germline ends. The V gene's germline CDR1 is MNHEY and CDR2 SMNVEV (reference sequence). The CDR3 loop spans 17 amino acids. In DNA, the CDR3 is TGTGCCAGCAGTTTATCGACACAGGCGCGGGGGAATTCACCCCTCCACTTT. Its protein product is CASSLSTQARGNSPLHF.

The V gene is TRBV11-2, the J gene TRBJ2-6; tentative D call: TRBD2 (6 bases). The length of the CDR3 is 15 residues. V lost 5 bases and J 0 bases, leaving 8 bases between the germline ends. The germline V gene encodes CDR1 SGHAT and CDR2 FQNNGV. The CDR3, as DNA: TGTGCCAGCAGCCGGGGGATCTCTGGGGCCAACGTCCTGACTTTC. Translated: CASSRGISGANVLTF.

The chain links TRBV4-2 to TRBJ1-1, with TRBD1 as a possible D gene (6 bases). In germline, CDR1 is LGHNA, CDR2 YNFKEQ. This CDR3 comprises 16 residues. The V end was cut by 2 bases, the J end by 2 bases, with 15 bases between. CDR3 nucleotides: TGTGCCAGCAGCCAATCAGGGGCCCGACTTAACACTGAAGCTTTCTTT. Its translation is CASSQSGARLNTEAFF.

The chain is built from TRBV19 and TRBJ1-1; 8 positions agree with TRBD1. The germline V gene encodes CDR1 LNHDA and CDR2 SQIVND (reference sequence). Trimming at V came to 7 bases and at J to 4 bases, leaving 11 bases not matched to a gene. The CDR3 length is 15 residues. The CDR3 DNA sequence: TGTGCCAGTAAGCCTCAGGGGGCAGGGGGCACTGAAGCTTTCTTT. Translation: CASKPQGAGGTEAFF.

The rearrangement links TRBV5-6 to TRBJ2-5; D remains unclear. V was cut by 3 bases and J by 3 bases, with 15 bases left in between. CDR3 length: 15 residues. The V gene's germline CDR1 is SGHDT and CDR2 YYEEEE. Here the CDR3 DNA reads TGTGCCAGCAGCTATTCCCGGGTCTCGAAAGAGACCCAGTACTTC. It codes for CASSYSRVSKETQYF.

This clone was seen more than once but under ten times. The chain recombines TRBV27 with TRBJ2-7; 9 positions agree with TRBD2. The CDR3 consists of 14 residues. Germline V gene lookup returns CDR1 MNHEY and CDR2 SMNVEV (reference sequence). J lost 3 bases, V lost 2 bases, and 2 bases had no gene match. The CDR3 loop is CASSLAGGGYEQYF. In DNA, the CDR3 is TGTGCCAGCAGTTTAGCGGGGGGGGGCTACGAGCAGTACTTC.

This clone has a single count. This chain connects TRBV24-1 to TRBJ1-5; tentative D call: TRBD1 (5 bases). CDR3 size: 14 residues. Germline CDR1 is KGHDR and CDR2 is SFDVKD. V was trimmed by 4 bases and J by 3 bases, leaving 9 bases between them. CDR3 residues: CATSERRANQPQHF. DNA for the CDR3: TGTGCCACCAGTGAACGCAGGGCCAATCAGCCCCAGCATTTT.

The J gene is TRBJ2-1, the V gene TRBV20-1, with TRBD1 matching over 7 bases. CDR3 size: 14 residues. The germline V gene encodes CDR1 DFQATT and CDR2 SNEGSKA (reference sequence). The trim removed 3 bases at V and 10 bases at J, leaving 12 bases unmatched. This chain's CDR3 is CSASRGQPDWEQFF. CDR3 in DNA: TGCAGTGCTAGTCGGGGACAGCCCGATTGGGAGCAGTTCTTC.

The chain uses TRBV2 and TRBJ2-7, with TRBD2 matching 11 bases. The length of the CDR3 is 16 residues. Trimming at V came to 10 bases and at J to 0 bases, leaving 11 bases not matched to a gene. Per germline, CDR1 SNHLY and CDR2 FYNNEI. Here the CDR3 reads CATAPLAGGLSYEQYF. In DNA, the CDR3 is TGTGCCACAGCCCCCCTAGCGGGGGGTCTCTCCTACGAGCAGTACTTC.

The CDR3 sequence is CSVVNRGRSEAFF. The CDR3 DNA follows: TGCAGCGTTGTAAACAGGGGGCGATCTGAAGCTTTCTTT. The V gene is TRBV29-1, the J gene TRBJ1-1, with 9 nucleotides matching TRBD1. Germline V gene sequence: CDR1 SQVTM, CDR2 ANQGSEA. V lost 4 bases and J lost 6; bases outside the gene matches: 6. The CDR3 has 13 residues.

V is TRBV27 and J is TRBJ1-5, with TRBD1 as a possible D gene (6 bases). The CDR3 is 14 residues long. With 4 bases removed from V and 2 bases from J, the gap between germline ends came to 9 bases. CDR1 is MNHEY, CDR2 SMNVEV, per germline (reference sequence). CDR3 residues: CASSSPGGNQPQHF. CDR3 coding DNA: TGTGCCAGCAGTTCGCCAGGGGGCAATCAGCCCCAGCATTTT.

V usage is TRBV25-1 and J usage is TRBJ2-5; the match to TRBD1 covers 7 bases. CDR1 MGHDK and CDR2 SYGVNS come from the germline V gene. This CDR3 has 11 amino acids. V trimming: 4 bases; J trimming: 14 bases; junction bases outside the gene matches: 7. The chain's CDR3 is CASSADRATYF. The CDR3 DNA reads as TGTGCCAGCAGTGCAGACAGGGCCACCTACTTC.

J is TRBJ2-2 and V is TRBV4-1, with a tentative D call TRBD2 (6 bases). The CDR3 has 15 amino acids. The germline gives CDR1 MGHRA, CDR2 YSYEKL. V lost 3 bases, J lost 2 bases, and 10 bases lay in between. The CDR3 sequence is CASSQLGGNTGELFF. The DNA of the CDR3 is TGCGCCAGCAGCCAGCTGGGGGGTAACACCGGGGAGCTGTTTTTT.

The chain uses TRBV5-1 and TRBJ1-1; D is perhaps TRBD1 (6 bases). From germline, CDR1 is SGHRS and CDR2 YFSETQ. CDR3 length equals 13 residues. V lost 3 bases, J lost 3 bases, and 9 bases lay in between. The DNA for the CDR3 is TGCGCCAGCAGCTCTACAGGGTACACTGAAGCTTTCTTT. Its translation is CASSSTGYTEAFF.

J is TRBJ1-2 and V is TRBV6-5; tentatively, D is TRBD1 (6 bases). CDR3 length equals 14 residues. The V gene lost 1 base and the J gene lost 2 bases, with 8 bases spanning the gap. Germline loops: CDR1 MNHEY, CDR2 SVGAGI. The CDR3 loop is CASSYFQGNYGYTF. As DNA, the CDR3 is TGTGCCAGCAGTTACTTTCAGGGGAACTATGGCTACACCTTC.